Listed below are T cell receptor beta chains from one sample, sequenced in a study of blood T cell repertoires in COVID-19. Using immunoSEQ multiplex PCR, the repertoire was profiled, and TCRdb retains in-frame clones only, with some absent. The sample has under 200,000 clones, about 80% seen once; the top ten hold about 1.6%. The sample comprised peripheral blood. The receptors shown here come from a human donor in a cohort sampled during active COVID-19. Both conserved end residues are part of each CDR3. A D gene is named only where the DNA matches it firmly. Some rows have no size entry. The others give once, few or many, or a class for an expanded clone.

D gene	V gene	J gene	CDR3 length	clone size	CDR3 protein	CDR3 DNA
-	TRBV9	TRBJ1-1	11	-	CASSPDSEAFF	TGTGCCAGCAGCCCCGACAGTGAAGCTTTCTTT
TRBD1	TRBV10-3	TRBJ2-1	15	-	CAITYGTGDTNEQFF	TGTGCCATTACCTACGGGACAGGGGATACCAATGAGCAGTTCTTC
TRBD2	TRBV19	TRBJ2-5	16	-	CASSGTSGIVQETQYF	TGTGCCAGTAGTGGGACTAGCGGTATAGTCCAAGAGACCCAGTACTTC
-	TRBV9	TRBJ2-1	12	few	CASSVDLNEQFF	TGTGCCAGCAGCGTAGATCTCAATGAGCAGTTCTTC
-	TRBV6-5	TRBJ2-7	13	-	CATRDSRSYEQYF	TGTGCCACCAGGGACTCCCGCTCCTACGAGCAGTACTTC
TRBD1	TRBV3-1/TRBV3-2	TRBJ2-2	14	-	CASSRQGAGGELFF	TGTGCCAGCAGTCGACAGGGGGCGGGCGGGGAGCTGTTTTTT
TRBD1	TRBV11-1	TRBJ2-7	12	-	CASSRTGREQYF	TGTGCCAGCTCACGGACAGGCCGCGAGCAGTACTTC
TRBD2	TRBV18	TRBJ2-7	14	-	CASSQLAGANEQYF	TGTGCCAGCTCACAACTAGCGGGAGCCAACGAGCAGTACTTC
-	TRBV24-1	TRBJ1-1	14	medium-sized	CATSDSGARDEAFF	TGTGCCACCAGTGATTCAGGGGCGCGCGATGAAGCTTTCTTT
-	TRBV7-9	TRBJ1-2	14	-	CASSLARWREGYTF	TGTGCCAGCAGCTTAGCACGGTGGAGGGAGGGCTACACCTTC
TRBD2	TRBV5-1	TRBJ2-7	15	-	CASSLAASGQYEQYF	TGCGCCAGCAGCTTGGCGGCTAGCGGGCAATACGAGCAGTACTTC
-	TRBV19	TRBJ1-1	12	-	CASSGATLGAFF	TGTGCCAGTAGTGGGGCCACCCTAGGGGCTTTCTTT